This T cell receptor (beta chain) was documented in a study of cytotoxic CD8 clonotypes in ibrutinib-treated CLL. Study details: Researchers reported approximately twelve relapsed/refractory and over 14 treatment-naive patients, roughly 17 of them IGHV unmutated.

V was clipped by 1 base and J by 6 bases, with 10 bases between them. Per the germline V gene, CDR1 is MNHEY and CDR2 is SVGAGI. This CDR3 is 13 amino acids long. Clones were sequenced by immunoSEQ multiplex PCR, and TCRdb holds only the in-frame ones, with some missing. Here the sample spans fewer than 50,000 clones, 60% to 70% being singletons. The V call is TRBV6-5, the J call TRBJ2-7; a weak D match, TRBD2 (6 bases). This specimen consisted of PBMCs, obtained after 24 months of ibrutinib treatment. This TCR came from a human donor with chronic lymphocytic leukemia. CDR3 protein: CASSYFRGTEQYF. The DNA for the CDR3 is TGTGCCAGCAGTTACTTTCGCGGGACCGAGCAGTACTTC.